The present entry profiles one TCR beta chain with its context. What it binds is unknown. The sample belongs to a study of cytotoxic CD8 clonotypes in ibrutinib-treated CLL. Study context: It was after a median about twelve months of treatment, range 6 to 36, that response samples were taken. Study-wide points: In comparison with age-matched healthy donors, baseline clonality was higher and tracked circulating CD8+ T-cell counts.

Assay used: immunoSEQ multiplex PCR; TCRdb lists only in-frame clones, some missing. The sample contains around 250,000 clones, 70% of which appear only once. Germline V CDR1 and CDR2: SGDLS, YYNGEE. The ends were cut back, 0 bases at V and 2 bases at J, with 12 bases in the middle. CDR3 length: 16 residues. The sequencing used PBMCs, collected after 24 months of ibrutinib treatment. V is TRBV9 and J is TRBJ2-1; no clear D gene. This TCR was recovered from a human donor with chronic lymphocytic leukemia. The CDR3 loop reads CASSVATAPAYNEQFF. Written as DNA, the CDR3 is TGTGCCAGCAGCGTAGCTACGGCACCGGCCTACAATGAGCAGTTCTTC.